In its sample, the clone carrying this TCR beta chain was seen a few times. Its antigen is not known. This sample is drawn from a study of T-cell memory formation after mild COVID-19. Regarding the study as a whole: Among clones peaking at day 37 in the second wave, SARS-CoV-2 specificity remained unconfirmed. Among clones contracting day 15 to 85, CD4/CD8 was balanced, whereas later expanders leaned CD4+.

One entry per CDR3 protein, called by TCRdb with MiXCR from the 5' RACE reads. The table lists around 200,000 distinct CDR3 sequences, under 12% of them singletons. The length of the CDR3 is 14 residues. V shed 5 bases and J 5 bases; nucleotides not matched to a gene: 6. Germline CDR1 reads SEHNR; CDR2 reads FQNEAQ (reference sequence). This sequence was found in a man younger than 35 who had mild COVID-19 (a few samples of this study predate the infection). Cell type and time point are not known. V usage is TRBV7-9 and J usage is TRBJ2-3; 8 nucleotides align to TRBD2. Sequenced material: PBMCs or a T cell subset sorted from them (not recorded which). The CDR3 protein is CASSGGLAVDTQYF. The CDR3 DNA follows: TGTGCCAGCAGCGGAGGACTAGCAGTAGATACGCAGTATTTT.